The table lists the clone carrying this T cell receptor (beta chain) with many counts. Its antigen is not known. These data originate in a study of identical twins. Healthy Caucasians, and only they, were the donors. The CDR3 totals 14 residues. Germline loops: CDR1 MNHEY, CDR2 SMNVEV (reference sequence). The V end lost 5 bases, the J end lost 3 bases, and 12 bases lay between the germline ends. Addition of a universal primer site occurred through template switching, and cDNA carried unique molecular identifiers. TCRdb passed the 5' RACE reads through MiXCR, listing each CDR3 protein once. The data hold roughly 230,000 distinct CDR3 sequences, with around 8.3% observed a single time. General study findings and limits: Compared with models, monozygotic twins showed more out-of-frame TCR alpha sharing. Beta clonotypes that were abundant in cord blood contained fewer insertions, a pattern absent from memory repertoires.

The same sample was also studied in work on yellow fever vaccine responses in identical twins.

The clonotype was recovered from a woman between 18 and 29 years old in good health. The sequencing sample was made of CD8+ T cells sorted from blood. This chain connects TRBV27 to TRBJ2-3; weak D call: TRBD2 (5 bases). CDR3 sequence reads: CASSPSPGTDTQYF. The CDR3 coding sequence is TGTGCCAGCAGTCCCAGTCCGGGAACAGATACGCAGTATTTT.